One and the same sample provided the 14 T cell receptor beta chains below, sequenced in a study of somatic mutations in cytotoxic T cells in rheumatoid arthritis. Here immunoSEQ multiplex PCR was the method, and the copy in TCRdb shows in-frame clones only, minus some. The sample holds 20,000 to 25,000 clones, approximately 80% seen once. The sample was CD8+ T cells sorted from blood. Receptors were obtained from an adult with rheumatoid arthritis.

The chain has TRBV5-6 and TRBJ1-2, with D maybe TRBD1 (5 bases). The CDR3 consists of 14 residues. Trimming cost V 0 bases and J 2 bases, with 8 bases left between them. Germline V gives CDR1 SGHDT, CDR2 YYEEEE. CDR3 in amino acids: CASSLGQINYGYTF. The DNA of the CDR3 is TGTGCCAGCAGCTTGGGACAGATAAACTATGGCTACACCTTC.

Here the CDR3 DNA reads TGTGCCAGCAGTCCGGTGGGGCCCTACAATGAGCAGTTCTTC. It is translated as CASSPVGPYNEQFF. This chain uses TRBV27 with TRBJ2-1, with D tentatively TRBD1 (5 bases). The CDR3 runs 14 residues. The V gene's germline CDR1 is MNHEY and CDR2 SMNVEV (reference sequence). Deletions cut 5 bases from V and 2 bases from J, with 10 bases between.

This clone was detected only a few times. The chain employs TRBV4-2 and TRBJ2-7, with D maybe TRBD1 (5 bases). V was trimmed by 0 bases and J by 5 bases, leaving 11 bases between them. Germline loops: CDR1 LGHNA, CDR2 YNFKEQ. This CDR3 region has 14 residues. CDR3 loop: CASSQDRAGDEQYF. The CDR3, as DNA: TGTGCCAGCAGCCAAGACAGGGCAGGAGACGAGCAGTACTTC.

The chain couples TRBV27 to TRBJ1-5; D call uncertain. Germline V gives CDR1 MNHEY, CDR2 SMNVEV (reference sequence). With 0 bases removed from V and 2 bases from J, the gap between germline ends came to 5 bases. CDR3 length equals 14 residues. This CDR3 is CASSLSKGNQPQHF. As DNA, the CDR3 is TGTGCCAGCAGTTTATCGAAGGGCAATCAGCCCCAGCATTTT.

The chain joins TRBV4-1 to TRBJ1-3; D not certain. The CDR3 has 14 amino acids. V was pared by 6 bases and J by 2 bases, with 11 bases between. Germline V gives CDR1 MGHRA, CDR2 YSYEKL. CDR3 amino acids: CASRSVGPGNTIYF. CDR3 DNA sequence: TGCGCCAGCAGATCGGTCGGTCCTGGAAACACCATATATTTT.

The V gene is TRBV25-1, the J gene TRBJ2-1, with 8 positions matching TRBD2. The CDR3 sequence is 18 residues long. Germline V gene data show CDR1 as MGHDK and CDR2 as SYGVNS. Trimming cost V 2 bases and J 11 bases; bases outside gene matches: 20. The CDR3: CASSEMVAELADTNKQFF. The CDR3 bases are TGTGCCAGCAGTGAAATGGTTGCGGAACTAGCGGATACGAATAAGCAGTTCTTC. The whole variable domain, filled in from reference TRBV25-1 and TRBJ2-1, reads EADIYQTPRYLVIGTGKKITLECSQTMGHDKMYWYQQDPGMELHLIHYSYGVNSTEKGDLSSESTVSRIRTEHFPLTLESARPSHTSQYLCASSEMVAELADTNKQFFGPGTRLTVL.

The chain links TRBV6-6 to TRBJ2-1, with D maybe TRBD2 (5 bases). The CDR3 has 14 residues. Germline CDR1 is MNHNY and CDR2 is SVGAGI (reference sequence). V was shortened by 2 bases and J by 6 bases, with 11 bases between the two germline ends. The CDR3 here is CASSYAPEGNEQFF. CDR3 DNA sequence: TGTGCCAGCAGTTACGCCCCCGAGGGCAATGAGCAGTTCTTC.

The table lists this clone with a count of one. The V gene is TRBV7-9, the J gene TRBJ2-2; D perhaps matches TRBD1 (5 bases). V was pared by 2 bases and J by 4 bases, with 8 bases between. Germline values: CDR1 SEHNR, CDR2 FQNEAQ (reference sequence). The CDR3 loop spans 14 amino acids. CDR3: CASSLTGATGELFF. The CDR3 coding sequence is TGTGCCAGCAGCTTAACAGGAGCCACCGGGGAGCTGTTTTTT.

The chain carries TRBV4-1 and TRBJ2-5, with a possible D match to TRBD1 (5 bases). CDR1 is MGHRA, CDR2 YSYEKL, per germline. This CDR3 is built from 15 residues. V lost 1 base and J 1 base, leaving 10 bases between the germline ends. Written as DNA, the CDR3 is TGCGCCAGCAGCCAAGGTAGCAGGGTCCAAGAGACCCAGTACTTC. It translates to CASSQGSRVQETQYF.

V gene TRBV10-3 combines with J gene TRBJ1-2; D is unresolved. Germline assignment: CDR1 ENHRY and CDR2 SYGVKD. Deletions cut 2 bases from V and 3 bases from J, with 10 bases between. This CDR3 comprises 14 residues. CDR3 bases: TGTGCCATCAGTGAGCGGGAAACGGACTATGGCTACACCTTC. Its translation: CAISERETDYGYTF.

The rearrangement joins TRBV6-1 to TRBJ2-1, with D perhaps TRBD2 (6 bases). CDR3 length: 16 residues. V was trimmed by 3 bases and J by 7 bases, leaving 19 bases between them. Germline CDR1 is MNHNS and CDR2 is SASEGT. CDR3 sequence: CASSEGRTGDGNEQFF. In DNA, the CDR3 is TGTGCCAGCAGTGAGGGGAGAACGGGGGATGGGAATGAGCAGTTCTTC.

V gene TRBV5-6 combines with J gene TRBJ1-1; D call uncertain. CDR3 length: 13 residues. Looked up from germline, CDR1 is SGHDT and CDR2 is YYEEEE. V lost 1 base and J 1 base, leaving 5 bases between the germline ends. The CDR3 spells CASSLIENTEAFF. CDR3 nucleotide sequence: TGTGCCAGCAGCTTGATCGAGAACACTGAAGCTTTCTTT.

The V and J genes are TRBV7-2 and TRBJ2-2; TRBD1 agrees at 10 bases. The length of the CDR3 is 15 residues. V lost 5 bases and J lost 4; bases outside the gene matches: 4. The germline CDR1 and CDR2 sequences are SGHTA and FQGNSA. The CDR3 loop is CASSPTGGGTGELFF. DNA for the CDR3: TGTGCCAGCAGCCCGACAGGGGGCGGCACCGGGGAGCTGTTTTTT. Looking up the rest from reference TRBV7-2 and TRBJ2-2 gives the full variable domain: GAGVSQSPSNKVTEKGKDVELRCDPISGHTALYWYRQSLGQGLEFLIYFQGNSAPDKSGLPSDRFSAERTGGSVSTLTIQRTQQEDSAVYLCASSPTGGGTGELFFGEGSRLTVL.

The chain couples TRBV13 to TRBJ2-3; TRBD1 or TRBD2 may be the D gene (5 bases each). Germline CDR1 and CDR2: PRHDT and FYEKMQ (reference sequence). CDR3 length: 16 amino acids. The V and J ends lost 6 bases and 3 bases respectively, with 19 bases between them. CDR3 residues: CASSSPLGDVTDTQYF. In nucleotides, the CDR3 is TGTGCCAGCAGTTCCCCACTAGGGGACGTTACAGATACGCAGTATTTT.